These 24 T cell receptor beta chains came from one sample sequenced in a study of Ad26.COV2.S vaccination and SARS-CoV-2 variants. The assay was immunoSEQ multiplex PCR, and TCRdb's table has in-frame clones only and misses some. The table records a few hundred thousand clones, more than 75% of them present only once. Treatment defined: some 20 received Ad26.COV2.S at low or high dose, single or two shots; roughly five received placebo; per-sample allocation not given. It was on day 63 after the first vaccine or placebo injection that samples were taken. The sample here was peripheral blood, taken in a trial of Ad26.COV2.S vaccine versus placebo. The source is a person aged 18 to 65 who received the Ad26.COV2.S COVID-19 vaccine or a placebo.

The V call is TRBV25-1, the J call TRBJ2-3; 7 nucleotides agree with TRBD1. Germline CDR1 reads MGHDK; CDR2 reads SYGVNS. CDR3 length equals 16 residues. J gave up 0 bases and V 2 bases, and 5 bases lay outside the gene matches. The CDR3 DNA sequence: TGTGCCAGCAGTGAAATTACAGGGGCCAGCACAGATACGCAGTATTTT. Encoded protein: CASSEITGASTDTQYF. The variable domain in full, completed from reference TRBV25-1 and TRBJ2-3, reads EADIYQTPRYLVIGTGKKITLECSQTMGHDKMYWYQQDPGMELHLIHYSYGVNSTEKGDLSSESTVSRIRTEHFPLTLESARPSHTSQYLCASSEITGASTDTQYFGPGTRLTVL.

In DNA, the CDR3 is TGTGCCAGCACCTACGGGACAGGGGGACAAGAGACCCAGTACTTC. Amino acid sequence: CASTYGTGGQETQYF. The chain employs TRBV6-1 and TRBJ2-5; 11 nucleotides agree with TRBD1. V gave up 7 bases and J gave up 2 bases; unmatched junction bases: 6. From germline, CDR1 is MNHNS and CDR2 SASEGT. CDR3 length: 15 residues.

The chain is built from TRBV4-3 and TRBJ2-6; D is possibly TRBD2 (5 bases). CDR3 length: 18 amino acids. Trimming cost V 1 base and J 1 base, with 14 bases left between them. Germline V gene data show CDR1 as LGHNA and CDR2 as YSLEER. CDR3 residues: CASSQGRGLNSGANVLTF. The CDR3, as DNA: TGCGCCAGCAGCCAAGGTCGAGGGTTGAATTCTGGGGCCAACGTCCTGACTTTC.

The chain is built from TRBV30 and TRBJ2-2; D is perhaps TRBD1 or TRBD2 (5 bases each). Germline CDR1 and CDR2: GTSNPN and SVGIG (reference sequence). The germline V and J ends were trimmed by 2 bases and 3 bases, with 13 bases remaining between them. The CDR3 totals 15 residues. The CDR3 region is CAWSTPGTYTGELFF. The DNA for the CDR3 is TGTGCCTGGAGTACCCCCGGGACCTACACCGGGGAGCTGTTTTTT.

The chain recombines TRBV10-3 with TRBJ2-3; 8 nucleotides match TRBD2. This CDR3 is 16 amino acids long. The J segment lost 3 bases and the V segment lost 4 bases, leaving 9 bases of the junction unmatched. Germline loops: CDR1 ENHRY, CDR2 SYGVKD. The CDR3 region has the DNA TGTGCCATCAGTGTCACCGGGACTAGTGAAACAGATACGCAGTATTTT. This encodes CAISVTGTSETDTQYF.

This clone was seen just once. CDR3: CASSYGIQGGYEQYF. The CDR3 coding sequence is TGTGCCAGCAGTTACGGGATCCAGGGTGGCTACGAGCAGTACTTC. The chain uses TRBV6-2 or TRBV6-3 and TRBJ2-7, with D possibly matching TRBD1 (5 bases). CDR1 and CDR2 from the germline V gene are MNHEY and SVGEGT. This CDR3 is 15 amino acids long. Trimming took 2 bases from V and 3 from J, leaving 14 bases between them.

The chain recombines TRBV12-3 or TRBV12-4 with TRBJ1-1, with unresolved D. The V end was cut by 3 bases, the J end by 4 bases, with 9 bases between. CDR3 length equals 13 residues. This CDR3 is CASSFSGVTEAFF. The CDR3 DNA reads as TGTGCCAGCAGTTTCAGCGGGGTCACTGAAGCTTTCTTT.

The chain is built from TRBV5-8 and TRBJ2-7, with 13 bases matching TRBD2. The V segment lost 2 bases and the J segment 2 bases; nucleotides outside the gene matches: 7. Germline CDR1 and CDR2: SGHTS and YDEGEE. The length of the CDR3 is 17 residues. CDR3 loop: CASSFGLAGEKPYEQYF. CDR3 in DNA: TGTGCCAGCAGCTTCGGACTAGCGGGGGAGAAACCCTACGAGCAGTACTTC. Supplemented by reference TRBV5-8 and TRBJ2-7, the full variable domain reads EAGVTQSPTHLIKTRGQQATLRCSPISGHTSVYWYQQALGLGLQFLLWYDEGEERNRGNFPPRFSGRQFPNYSSELNVNALELEDSALYLCASSFGLAGEKPYEQYFGPGTRLTVT.

V usage is TRBV30 and J usage is TRBJ2-3; 16 bases are shared with TRBD2. The CDR3 has 17 residues. The V and J ends lost 1 base and 4 bases, in that order; junction bases with no gene match: 5. Germline V gives CDR1 GTSNPN, CDR2 SVGIG (reference sequence). The CDR3 spells CAWSAGTSGGAADTQYF. The CDR3 nucleotides are TGTGCCTGGAGTGCCGGGACTAGCGGGGGGGCCGCAGATACGCAGTATTTT.

The gene calls are TRBV9 and TRBJ1-2; D is possibly TRBD1 (5 bases). Trimming left V 5 bases short and J 6 bases short, with 8 bases between. This CDR3 comprises 11 residues. Germline loops: CDR1 SGDLS, CDR2 YYNGEE. CDR3 amino acids: CASRGVDGYTF. As DNA, the CDR3 is TGTGCCAGCAGAGGGGTAGATGGCTACACCTTC.

The chain recombines TRBV6-5 with TRBJ1-2; maybe TRBD1 (6 bases). CDR1 is MNHEY and CDR2 is SVGAGI in the germline V gene. Trimming took 0 bases from V and 6 from J, leaving 11 bases between them. This CDR3 comprises 14 residues. The CDR3 coding sequence is TGTGCCAGCAGTTACTCTGGGACACTTGATGGCTACACCTTC. Amino acid sequence: CASSYSGTLDGYTF.

V is TRBV29-1 and J is TRBJ1-1, with D perhaps TRBD1 (6 bases). Trimming removed 4 bases at V and 1 base at J, with 7 bases between. The CDR3 sequence is 12 residues long. CDR1 is SQVTM, CDR2 ANQGSEA, per germline. CDR3 region: CSVAGQNTEAFF. For the CDR3, the DNA is TGCAGCGTTGCGGGACAGAACACTGAAGCTTTCTTT.

V and J are TRBV4-2 and TRBJ2-3; weak D call: TRBD1 (6 bases). This CDR3 comprises 14 residues. Trimming removed 2 bases at V and 2 bases at J, with 8 bases between. CDR1 and CDR2 (germline): LGHNA, YNFKEQ. CDR3 sequence (DNA): TGTGCCAGCAGCCAAAGGGACAACACAGATACGCAGTATTTT. This translates into CASSQRDNTDTQYF.

The genes are TRBV30 and TRBJ2-7; possibly TRBD2 for D (7 bases). The V gene's germline CDR1 is GTSNPN and CDR2 SVGIG (reference sequence). V was clipped by 1 base and J by 3 bases, with 16 bases between them. This CDR3 has 15 amino acids. The CDR3 DNA follows: TGTGCCTGGAGTGGGGGGGGAACAGGGCACTACGAGCAGTACTTC. It is translated as CAWSGGGTGHYEQYF. The full variable domain, with the rest looked up from reference TRBV30 and TRBJ2-7, is SQTIHQWPATLVQPVGSPLSLECTVEGTSNPNLYWYRQAAGRGLQLLFYSVGIGQISSEVPQNLSASRPQDRQFILSSKKLLLSDSGFYLCAWSGGGTGHYEQYFGPGTRLTVT.

The CDR3 region is CSAQDRGRNEKLFF. DNA for the CDR3: TGCAGCGCCCAGGACAGGGGCCGAAATGAAAAACTGTTTTTT. The genes are TRBV29-1 and TRBJ1-4, with 9 nucleotides matching TRBD1. CDR1 SQVTM and CDR2 ANQGSEA come from the germline V gene. J gave up 5 bases and V 7 bases, and 8 bases lay outside the gene matches. The CDR3 is 14 residues long. The whole variable domain, filled in from reference TRBV29-1 and TRBJ1-4, reads SAVISQKPSRDICQRGTSLTIQCQVDSQVTMMFWYRQQPGQSLTLIATANQGSEATYESGFVIDKFPISRPNLTFSTLTVSNMSPEDSSIYLCSAQDRGRNEKLFFGSGTQLSVL.

V usage is TRBV18 and J usage is TRBJ1-1; D is ambiguous. The CDR3 covers 14 residues. V was cut by 6 bases and J by 1 base, with 12 bases left in between. Germline V CDR1 and CDR2: KGHSH, LQKENI. CDR3 coding DNA: TGTGCCAGCTCCACCAGAAGTGAGAACACTGAAGCTTTCTTT. Residues: CASSTRSENTEAFF.

J is TRBJ2-7 and V is TRBV4-3; D tentatively reads TRBD1 or TRBD2 (5 bases each). Looked up from germline, CDR1 is LGHNA and CDR2 is YSLEER. The V end lost 4 bases, the J end lost 2 bases, and 15 bases lay between the germline ends. The CDR3 is made up of 15 amino acids. The CDR3 nucleotides read TGCGCCAGCAGCCCAGGAGGCCAAGGGGCCTACGAGCAGTACTTC. This encodes CASSPGGQGAYEQYF.

The chain combines TRBV7-9 with TRBJ2-3; D is perhaps TRBD2 (6 bases). Trimming left V 6 bases short and J 0 bases short, with 7 bases between. Per germline, CDR1 SEHNR and CDR2 FQNEAQ (reference sequence). This CDR3 is built from 13 residues. The CDR3, as DNA: TGTGCCAGCAGAGGACTAAGCACAGATACGCAGTATTTT. It encodes CASRGLSTDTQYF.

As to this clone: The sample holds other DNA sequences that translate to the same CDR3. The chain combines TRBV27 with TRBJ2-5; no reliable D call. Germline CDR1 reads MNHEY; CDR2 reads SMNVEV (reference sequence). CDR3 length equals 12 residues. Deletions cut 0 bases from V and 4 bases from J, with 3 bases between. CDR3 nucleotide sequence: TGTGCCAGCAGTTTATCGGGAGAGACCCAGTACTTC. Protein sequence: CASSLSGETQYF.

This sequence joins TRBV19 and TRBJ1-2; tentatively, D is TRBD1 (6 bases). Germline V gene sequence: CDR1 LNHDA, CDR2 SQIVND (reference sequence). CDR3 length: 14 amino acids. V was trimmed by 3 bases and J by 2 bases, leaving 10 bases between them. The CDR3 reads CASSIPGQNYGYTF. CDR3 sequence (DNA): TGTGCCAGTAGTATCCCCGGACAGAACTATGGCTACACCTTC.

The chain combines TRBV19 with TRBJ2-7, with D possibly being TRBD2 (5 bases). Trimming took 3 bases from V and 0 from J, leaving 12 bases between them. Germline loops: CDR1 LNHDA, CDR2 SQIVND (reference sequence). The length of the CDR3 is 15 residues. CDR3 in amino acids: CASSMRLAGSYEQYF. The CDR3 DNA reads as TGTGCCAGTAGTATGAGGCTAGCTGGCTCCTACGAGCAGTACTTC. The complete variable domain, with remaining parts taken from reference TRBV19 and TRBJ2-7, reads DGGITQSPKYLFRKEGQNVTLSCEQNLNHDAMYWYRQDPGQGLRLIYYSQIVNDFQKGDIAEGYSVSREKKESFPLTVTSAQKNPTAFYLCASSMRLAGSYEQYFGPGTRLTVT.

V gene TRBV7-6 combines with J gene TRBJ2-7; D possibly corresponds to TRBD1 (5 bases). V was cut by 1 base and J by 1 base, with 8 bases left in between. The CDR3 sequence is 14 residues long. CDR1 and CDR2 from the germline V gene are SGHVS and FNYEAQ. The CDR3 coding sequence is TGTGCCAGCAGCTTAGTTCAGGGATCCTACGAGCAGTACTTC. Protein: CASSLVQGSYEQYF.

This sequence joins TRBV6-6 and TRBJ1-5; D possibly corresponds to TRBD1 (6 bases). Trimming pared 4 bases from V and 7 bases from J, leaving 11 bases between. The germline CDR1 and CDR2 sequences are MNHNY and SVGAGI (reference sequence). This CDR3 is 13 amino acids long. CDR3: CASSSTGRQPQHF. The CDR3, as DNA: TGTGCCAGCAGTTCGACAGGCAGGCAGCCCCAGCATTTT.

This sequence joins TRBV4-3 and TRBJ2-5; 8 bases map to TRBD2. CDR3 length: 15 amino acids. V shed 2 bases and J 4 bases; nucleotides not matched to a gene: 6. Germline V gene data show CDR1 as LGHNA and CDR2 as YSLEER. The CDR3 nucleotides read TGCGCCAGCAGCCAATCCGGGACTAGGGGAGAGACCCAGTACTTC. This translates into CASSQSGTRGETQYF.